The T cell receptor beta chain described here comes from a study of blood T cell repertoires in COVID-19. For the study at large: Acute and convalescent COVID-19 specimens originated in the United States, Italy and Spain. In each case, the material was cDNA or gDNA derived from T cells, B-cell-depleted T cells, or PBMCs.

Measured with immunoSEQ multiplex PCR; TCRdb has only the in-frame clones, and not every one. This sample has tens of thousands of clones, with about 83% found just once. V gave up 5 bases and J gave up 1 base; unmatched junction bases: 11. Germline V gives CDR1 SNHLY, CDR2 FYNNEI. This CDR3 spans 18 amino acids. The chain employs TRBV2 and TRBJ2-3; 11 bases line up with TRBD2. The TCR comes from a woman aged 55 to 70 with acute or convalescent COVID-19. Sequences were obtained from peripheral blood. The CDR3 protein is CASSQGTSGGRGTDTQYF. CDR3 DNA: TGTGCCAGCAGTCAGGGGACTAGCGGAGGGAGGGGCACAGATACGCAGTATTTT.